What follows are 15 T cell receptor beta chains derived from one specimen sequenced in a study of control samples from healthy donors and cancer patients. This table comes from immunoSEQ multiplex PCR, and its TCRdb copy is limited to in-frame clones, with some not included. The sample yields approximately 84,000 clones, around 92% seen once. The sample consisted of blood. The receptors come from a young man in good health.

The chain uses TRBV7-2 and TRBJ2-7; 8 bases are shared with TRBD1. Germline CDR1 reads SGHTA; CDR2 reads FQGNSA. The CDR3 totals 16 residues. Unmatched junction bases numbered 4, after V lost 0 bases and J lost 0 bases. The CDR3 loop is CASSLARGQFSYEQYF. The CDR3 nucleotides read TGTGCCAGCAGCTTAGCCAGGGGGCAATTCTCCTACGAGCAGTACTTC.

The sample holds a few counts of this clone. CDR3 region: CASSQEATDAYEQYF. The CDR3, as DNA: TGTGCCAGCAGCCAAGAAGCGACAGACGCCTACGAGCAGTACTTC. The V call is TRBV4-2, the J call TRBJ2-7; the D gene is possibly TRBD1 (5 bases). Germline V CDR1 and CDR2: LGHNA, YNFKEQ. This CDR3 has 15 residues. With 0 bases removed from V and 2 bases from J, the gap between germline ends came to 11 bases.

The chain recombines TRBV28 with TRBJ1-3; D is possibly TRBD1 (6 bases). The germline CDR1 and CDR2 sequences are MDHEN and SYDVKM. V gave up 5 bases and J gave up 0 bases, with 17 bases separating them. The CDR3 is 17 amino acids. The CDR3 coding sequence is TGTGCCAGCAGTCCTCAGACAGGAGAGTTCTCTGGAAACACCATATATTTT. This translates into CASSPQTGEFSGNTIYF.

This chain connects TRBV29-1 to TRBJ2-1; D not certain. This CDR3 contains 10 residues. Germline V gene sequence: CDR1 SQVTM, CDR2 ANQGSEA. V lost 7 bases, J lost 4 bases, and 5 bases lay in between. For the CDR3, the DNA is TGCAGCGCTAATTACAATGAGCAGTTCTTC. This encodes CSANYNEQFF.

The gene calls are TRBV29-1 and TRBJ1-2; D gene uncertain. This CDR3 is built from 12 residues. Germline CDR1 reads SQVTM; CDR2 reads ANQGSEA. V was clipped by 4 bases and J by 3 bases, with 9 bases between them. CDR3 bases: TGCAGCGTTGTAGCGGGGTACTATGGCTACACCTTC. Translated: CSVVAGYYGYTF. Together with reference TRBV29-1 and TRBJ1-2, the CDR3 gives the full variable domain: SAVISQKPSRDICQRGTSLTIQCQVDSQVTMMFWYRQQPGQSLTLIATANQGSEATYESGFVIDKFPISRPNLTFSTLTVSNMSPEDSSIYLCSVVAGYYGYTFGSGTRLTVV.

The chain joins TRBV14 to TRBJ2-7; the D is unclear. CDR3 length: 12 amino acids. The germline V and J ends were trimmed by 2 bases and 4 bases, with 6 bases remaining between them. The V gene's germline CDR1 is SGHDN and CDR2 FVKESK. The CDR3 protein is CASSQSLYEQYF. As DNA, the CDR3 is TGTGCCAGCAGCCAATCTTTGTACGAGCAGTACTTC.

The rearrangement uses TRBV7-6 and TRBJ1-4, with D perhaps matching TRBD1 (5 bases). The CDR3 has 14 residues. V was pared by 2 bases and J by 6 bases, with 10 bases between. Germline V gene sequence: CDR1 SGHVS, CDR2 FNYEAQ. CDR3: CASSLRDYDEKLFF. CDR3 DNA: TGTGCCAGCAGCTTAAGGGACTATGATGAAAAACTGTTTTTT.

The chain carries TRBV24-1 and TRBJ2-5; TRBD1 is a possible D gene (5 bases). This CDR3 spans 14 amino acids. Per the germline V gene, CDR1 is KGHDR and CDR2 is SFDVKD. Trimming took off 4 bases at V and 2 bases at J, with 10 bases between the two ends. CDR3 loop: CATSETRVQETQYF. The CDR3 nucleotides are TGTGCCACCAGTGAAACCAGGGTACAAGAGACCCAGTACTTC.

The chain employs TRBV2 and TRBJ2-1, with TRBD2 identical over 13 bases. V was clipped by 7 bases and J by 9 bases; unmatched bases: 9. Germline V gene sequence: CDR1 SNHLY, CDR2 FYNNEI. The CDR3 is 15 residues long. This chain's CDR3 is CASTLRTSGRAEQFF. CDR3 in DNA: TGTGCCAGCACCCTTCGGACTAGCGGGAGAGCTGAGCAGTTCTTC.

This clone has a single count. CDR3 in amino acids: CASSGTGDPNGYTF. DNA for the CDR3: TGTGCCAGCTCAGGGACAGGGGATCCCAATGGCTACACCTTC. The J gene is TRBJ1-2, the V gene TRBV18; 10 bases fit TRBD1. There are 14 residues in the CDR3. The ends lost 5 bases at V and 6 bases at J; junction bases unmatched: 6. The germline V gene encodes CDR1 KGHSH and CDR2 LQKENI. Supplemented by reference TRBV18 and TRBJ1-2, the full variable domain reads NAGVMQNPRHLVRRRGQEARLRCSPMKGHSHVYWYRQLPEEGLKFMVYLQKENIIDESGMPKERFSAEFPKEGPSILRIQQVVRGDSAAYFCASSGTGDPNGYTFGSGTRLTVV.

The CDR3: CASSLVSASGETQYF. CDR3 bases: TGTGCCAGCAGCTTGGTATCGGCTAGCGGCGAGACCCAGTACTTC. The chain combines TRBV5-4 with TRBJ2-5, with TRBD2 matching 7 bases. This CDR3 is built from 15 residues. Germline lookup yields CDR1 SGHNT and CDR2 YYREEE (reference sequence). V was pared by 0 bases and J by 5 bases, with 7 bases of the junction left unmatched. The full variable domain, rest sourced from reference TRBV5-4 and TRBJ2-5, is ETGVTQSPTHLIKTRGQQVTLRCSSQSGHNTVSWYQQALGQGPQFIFQYYREEENGRGNFPPRFSGLQFPNYSSELNVNALELDDSALYLCASSLVSASGETQYFGPGTRLLVL.

The chain has TRBV5-1 and TRBJ2-7; D possibly corresponds to TRBD2 (6 bases). V gave up 4 bases and J gave up 4 bases, with 21 bases separating them. CDR3 length: 16 amino acids. Germline loops: CDR1 SGHRS, CDR2 YFSETQ. CDR3 region: CASSLGGSGGVYEQYF. The CDR3 DNA follows: TGCGCCAGCAGCCTCGGGGGTAGCGGAGGGGTGTACGAGCAGTACTTC.

This chain connects TRBV24-1 to TRBJ2-1; perhaps TRBD2 as D (5 bases). V was cut by 5 bases and J by 6 bases, with 19 bases left in between. Looked up from germline, CDR1 is KGHDR and CDR2 is SFDVKD. There are 16 residues in the CDR3. CDR3 in amino acids: CATSGIIARFFNEQFF. CDR3 nucleotides: TGTGCCACCAGTGGCATTATAGCGAGATTCTTCAATGAGCAGTTCTTC.

The V gene is TRBV4-2, the J gene TRBJ2-4; D is perhaps TRBD2 (5 bases). Trimming shortened V by 0 bases and J by 0 bases, and 15 bases separated the two germline ends. CDR1 is LGHNA and CDR2 is YNFKEQ in the germline V gene. The length of the CDR3 is 18 residues. This CDR3 reads CASSQDVPGGLAKNIQYF. The CDR3 nucleotides are TGTGCCAGCAGCCAAGACGTCCCCGGCGGGCTAGCCAAAAACATTCAGTACTTC.

The chain carries TRBV7-9 and TRBJ2-3; 11 bases align to TRBD1. The CDR3 loop spans 16 amino acids. The trim removed 5 bases at V and 2 bases at J, leaving 6 bases unmatched. CDR1 is SEHNR, CDR2 FQNEAQ, per germline (reference sequence). The CDR3 nucleotides read TGTGCCAGCAGCGTCGGACAGGGGGCTCTCACAGATACGCAGTATTTT. It encodes CASSVGQGALTDTQYF.